This T cell receptor (beta chain) originates from a study of T-cell memory formation after mild COVID-19. Study results and limitations: Pre-infection memory held some responding clones, suggesting pre-existing cross-reactive T cells responded.

In this sample, this clonotype turned up a few times. The antigen remains unidentified. MiXCR, run by TCRdb on the 5' RACE reads, gives a single entry per CDR3 protein. This table holds around 200,000 distinct CDR3 sequences, 15% to 20% found once. The germline CDR1 and CDR2 sequences are SGHRS and YFSETQ. This CDR3 contains 12 residues. The V gene end was trimmed by 5 bases and the J gene end by 5 bases; junction bases not matched to a gene: 0. The specimen was PBMCs or a T cell subset sorted from them (not recorded which). The chain uses TRBV5-1 and TRBJ2-1; 8 bases are shared with TRBD1. This sequence was found in an adult woman who had mild COVID-19 (a few samples of this study predate the infection). Cell type and time point are not known. As DNA, the CDR3 is TGCGCCAGCAGGACAGGGGACAATGAGCAGTTCTTC. Translation: CASRTGDNEQFF.